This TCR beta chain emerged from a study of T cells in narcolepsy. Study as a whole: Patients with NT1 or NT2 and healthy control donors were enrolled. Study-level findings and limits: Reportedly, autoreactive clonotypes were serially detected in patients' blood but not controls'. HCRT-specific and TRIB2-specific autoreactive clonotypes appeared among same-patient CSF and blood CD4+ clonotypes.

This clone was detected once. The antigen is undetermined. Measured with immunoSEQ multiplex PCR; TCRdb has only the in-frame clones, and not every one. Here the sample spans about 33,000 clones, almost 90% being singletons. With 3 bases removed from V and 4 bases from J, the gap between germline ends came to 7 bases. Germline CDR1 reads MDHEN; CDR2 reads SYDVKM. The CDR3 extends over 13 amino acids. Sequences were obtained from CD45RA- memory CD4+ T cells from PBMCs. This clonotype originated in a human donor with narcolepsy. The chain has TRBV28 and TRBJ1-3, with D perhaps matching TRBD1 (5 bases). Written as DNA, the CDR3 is TGTGCCAGCAGTTTTAACAGGGGAAACACCATATATTTT. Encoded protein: CASSFNRGNTIYF.